The 8 T cell receptor beta chains below come from one sample, sequenced in a study of T cells in localized non-small cell lung cancer. Assay: immunoSEQ multiplex PCR; the TCRdb copy retains only in-frame clones and omits some. The sample consists of about 940 clones, 20% to 25% of them appearing once. Source: normal lung tissue next to the tumor, taken before any cancer treatment. These receptors were collected from a man between 40 and 70 years old with stage III squamous cell lung carcinoma.

This clone is categorized as large. The V gene is TRBV11-3, the J gene TRBJ2-3; 11 bases match TRBD2. CDR3 length: 15 residues. V lost 5 bases, J lost 3 bases, and 4 bases stayed unmatched. CDR1 and CDR2 (germline): SGHNT, YENEEA. The CDR3 spells CASSVLAGGTDTQYF. In DNA, the CDR3 is TGTGCCAGCAGCGTTCTAGCGGGAGGAACAGATACGCAGTATTTT.

This clone was picked up a small number of times. The chain is built from TRBV6-8 and TRBJ1-1; 7 positions match TRBD1. Germline V gene lookup returns CDR1 MNHGY and CDR2 SAAAGT. The ends lost 6 bases at V and 4 bases at J; junction bases unmatched: 5. The CDR3 is 13 residues long. The CDR3 sequence: CASRKQGTTEAFF. DNA for the CDR3: TGTGCCAGCAGGAAACAGGGGACCACTGAAGCTTTCTTT.

This clone appeared a few times. The rearrangement links TRBV2 to TRBJ2-7; D might be TRBD1 (5 bases). This CDR3 has 18 amino acids. Germline loops: CDR1 SNHLY, CDR2 FYNNEI. Trimming cost V 0 bases and J 0 bases, with 18 bases left between them. CDR3 region: CASSEAEGAGIFSYEQYF. As DNA, the CDR3 is TGTGCCAGCAGTGAAGCAGAAGGGGCAGGAATCTTCTCCTACGAGCAGTACTTC.

This clone was counted a few times. The chain uses TRBV23-1 and TRBJ1-1, with D tentatively TRBD1 (5 bases). TRBV23-1 is an open reading frame, and its role is uncertain. V was shortened by 6 bases and J by 1 base, with 9 bases between the two germline ends. The CDR3 is made up of 13 amino acids. This CDR3 reads CASSEGSNTEAFF. In DNA, the CDR3 is TGCGCCAGCAGCGAGGGGTCGAACACTGAAGCTTTCTTT.

Relative to its sample, this clone is large. The chain joins TRBV6-8 to TRBJ1-1; 9 bases fit TRBD1. The ends lost 6 bases at V and 5 bases at J; junction bases unmatched: 4. The germline gives CDR1 MNHGY, CDR2 SAAAGT. This CDR3 has 13 residues. The CDR3 DNA reads TGTGCCAGCAGAATACAGGGGGCTACTGAAGCTTTCTTT. It translates to CASRIQGATEAFF.

This clone was observed a handful of times. The genes are TRBV9 and TRBJ1-2; TRBD1 is a possible D gene (5 bases). Trimming removed 2 bases from V and 3 bases from J, with 11 bases in between. The CDR3 extends over 14 amino acids. Germline V gene data show CDR1 as SGDLS and CDR2 as YYNGEE. This chain's CDR3 is CASSVGRGDYGYTF. CDR3 nucleotide sequence: TGTGCCAGCAGCGTCGGCCGGGGGGACTATGGCTACACCTTC.

The genes are TRBV11-3 and TRBJ2-1, with 14 bases fitting TRBD2. Trimming cost V 2 bases and J 2 bases; bases outside gene matches: 8. Germline V gives CDR1 SGHNT, CDR2 YENEEA. The CDR3 has 19 amino acids. CDR3 residues: CASSLSPGLAGAPYNEQFF. CDR3 DNA: TGTGCCAGCAGCTTATCTCCGGGACTAGCGGGAGCCCCCTACAATGAGCAGTTCTTC.

The rearrangement uses TRBV5-1 and TRBJ2-7; 7 bases line up with TRBD1. This CDR3 spans 15 amino acids. The ends lost 1 base at V and 0 bases at J; junction bases unmatched: 4. Germline loops: CDR1 SGHRS, CDR2 YFSETQ. The CDR3 spells CASSLPGQSSYEQYF. The CDR3 DNA reads as TGCGCCAGCAGCTTGCCGGGACAGAGCTCCTACGAGCAGTACTTC.